Below are 16 T cell receptor beta chains sequenced from a single sample in a study of blood T cells in healthy people across ages. The second PCR ran about 7 to 12 cycles with a sample-barcoded 5' primer and J-beta primers. A single record per CDR3 protein comes from TCRdb applying MiXCR to the 5' RACE reads. The sample comprises 1.5 million to 2 million distinct CDR3 sequences, around 48% of which are singletons, and 2.1% rests with the top ten. Sequenced input: blood. The source of these receptors is a woman aged 40 to 50 in good health.

The chain has TRBV9 and TRBJ2-3; TRBD2 agrees at 9 bases. Germline trimming cut 0 bases from V and 3 bases from J; bases unmatched to any gene: 8. The CDR3 has 17 amino acids. Germline V gives CDR1 SGDLS, CDR2 YYNGEE. CDR3 residues: CASSVARGTSRTDTQYF. In DNA, the CDR3 is TGTGCCAGCAGCGTAGCCCGCGGGACTAGCCGTACAGATACGCAGTATTTT.

The chain recombines TRBV27 with TRBJ2-1, with a weak D call TRBD2 (5 bases). V dropped 5 bases and J dropped 7 bases, with 21 bases sitting between them. Germline-derived CDR1 and CDR2 are MNHEY and SMNVEV (reference sequence). The CDR3 loop spans 16 amino acids. CDR3 loop: CASSILGRPTGNEQFF. As DNA, the CDR3 is TGTGCCAGCAGTATCCTAGGGAGACCAACGGGAAATGAGCAGTTCTTC.

The chain links TRBV10-2 to TRBJ1-5; D is unresolved. This CDR3 is 15 amino acids long. The germline gives CDR1 WSHSY, CDR2 SAAADI. V lost 0 bases to trimming and J lost 0 bases, with 6 bases between them. In DNA, the CDR3 is TGCGCCAGCAGTGAGTCGGGGAATAGCAATCAGCCCCAGCATTTT. Translation gives CASSESGNSNQPQHF.

Concerning this clonotype: A read error is possible here, since a much larger clone lies one base away. The CDR3 loop is CSARQTGGAYNEQYF. CDR3 DNA: TGCAGTGCTAGACAAACAGGGGGCGCGTACAATGAGCAGTACTTC. The rearrangement links TRBV20-1 to TRBJ2-5; 9 bases are a match to TRBD1. CDR1 is DFQATT and CDR2 is SNEGSKA in the germline V gene (reference sequence). The J segment lost 11 bases and the V segment lost 2 bases, leaving 15 bases of the junction unmatched. The CDR3 contains 15 residues.

CDR3 in DNA: TGTGCCAGCAGTTTAGCAAGACAGAGGATCGTCGCTCGGGGTGAAAAACTGTTTTTT. Its translation is CASSLARQRIVARGEKLFF. The rearrangement links TRBV12-3 or TRBV12-4 to TRBJ1-4; D is perhaps TRBD1 (5 bases). The length of the CDR3 is 19 residues. V was pared by 0 bases and J by 7 bases, with 24 bases between.

This clonotype occurred a few times. The gene calls are TRBV6-4 and TRBJ2-3, with D perhaps assigned TRBD1 or TRBD2 (5 bases each). CDR1 is MRHNA and CDR2 is SNTAGT in the germline V gene. Trimming took 6 bases from V and 2 from J, leaving 9 bases between them. The CDR3 sequence is 13 residues long. This chain's CDR3 is CASSRDDTDTQYF. CDR3 nucleotides: TGTGCCAGCAGCCGGGACGACACAGATACGCAGTATTTT.

A few counts support this clonotype. The chain employs TRBV29-1 and TRBJ2-5; D is perhaps TRBD1 (5 bases). Trimming took off 1 base at V and 6 bases at J, with 9 bases between the two ends. CDR3 length: 12 amino acids. CDR1 and CDR2 from the germline V gene are SQVTM and ANQGSEA. This chain's CDR3 is CSVEVAGKTQYF. As DNA, the CDR3 is TGCAGCGTTGAAGTAGCAGGGAAGACCCAGTACTTC.

The CDR3 loop reads CASSRLARGSSDEQFF. The CDR3 DNA follows: TGTGCCAGCAGCAGACTAGCGAGGGGTTCAAGCGATGAGCAGTTCTTC. V and J are TRBV6-8 and TRBJ2-1; 8 nucleotides match TRBD2. CDR1 is MNHGY, CDR2 SAAAGT, per germline. Trimming removed 6 bases from V and 8 bases from J; junction bases left unmatched: 15. The CDR3 is 16 amino acids.

This chain uses TRBV2 with TRBJ2-5, with 8 bases lining up with TRBD2. CDR3 length: 17 amino acids. From germline, CDR1 is SNHLY and CDR2 FYNNEI. Trimming cost V 6 bases and J 0 bases; bases outside gene matches: 12. The CDR3 region has the DNA TGTGCCAGCAGCGCCCAACGGGCGGGGGGCAACCAAGAGACCCAGTACTTC. Translating gives CASSAQRAGGNQETQYF.

Points on this clonotype: The junction and the germline gene differ at one end; a read error may be behind it. The J gene is TRBJ2-7, the V gene TRBV7-9; possible D gene TRBD2, 5 bases. The CDR3 is 13 amino acids. Germline CDR1 is SEHNR and CDR2 is FQNEAQ (reference sequence). The CDR3 DNA follows: TGTGCCAGCAGCTTAATCAGCGGTTACGGGCAGTACTTC. Its protein product is CASSLISGYGQYF.

This rearrangement joins TRBV4-3 to TRBJ2-4, with 12 bases aligning to TRBD2. The tail of the sequence fits TRBJ2-7 better, so the J call may be wrong. CDR3 size: 17 residues. Germline assignment: CDR1 LGHNA and CDR2 YSLEER. The CDR3 coding sequence is TGCGCCAGCAGCCAGGACTCTCTAGCGGGGGGGATGTACGAGCAGTACTTC. It translates to CASSQDSLAGGMYEQYF.

The rearrangement links TRBV27 to TRBJ2-3; TRBD2 might be the D (6 bases). The V gene's germline CDR1 is MNHEY and CDR2 SMNVEV (reference sequence). This CDR3 contains 13 residues. V lost 8 bases and J 2 bases, leaving 11 bases between the germline ends. The CDR3 sequence: CASLAGNTDTQYF. Written as DNA, the CDR3 is TGTGCCAGCCTCGCGGGGAACACAGATACGCAGTATTTT.

This clonotype was observed a handful of times. The gene calls are TRBV11-2 and TRBJ2-1, with D uncertain. The ends were cut back, 2 bases at V and 4 bases at J, with 15 bases in the middle. This CDR3 spans 16 amino acids. Germline assignment: CDR1 SGHAT and CDR2 FQNNGV. CDR3 DNA: TGTGCCAGCAGCTTAAGCCAGGAGATGTTATACAATGAGCAGTTCTTC. It codes for CASSLSQEMLYNEQFF.

This clonotype has only a few counts. The rearrangement uses TRBV4-1 and TRBJ2-3; 8 nucleotides line up with TRBD2. The ends lost 0 bases at V and 2 bases at J; junction bases unmatched: 7. Germline lookup yields CDR1 MGHRA and CDR2 YSYEKL. This CDR3 region has 17 residues. CDR3 nucleotide sequence: TGCGCCAGCAGCCAAGATGGCGCGGGGGGCCCCACAGATACGCAGTATTTT. It is translated as CASSQDGAGGPTDTQYF.

The chain has TRBV29-1 and TRBJ1-1, with a tentative D call TRBD1 (5 bases). Trimming took off 7 bases at V and 0 bases at J, with 12 bases between the two ends. The CDR3 is made up of 13 amino acids. The germline CDR1 and CDR2 sequences are SQVTM and ANQGSEA. For the CDR3, the DNA is TGCAGCGCCGGGGCGGGTTTGAACACTGAAGCTTTCTTT. Translating gives CSAGAGLNTEAFF.

This chain uses TRBV15 with TRBJ2-3; the match to TRBD1 covers 8 bases. The germline gives CDR1 LNHNV, CDR2 YYDKDF (reference sequence). Trimming at V came to 6 bases and at J to 2 bases, leaving 4 bases not matched to a gene. This CDR3 has 14 residues. Here the CDR3 reads CATRDRGVTDTQYF. CDR3 DNA: TGTGCCACCAGAGACAGGGGTGTCACAGATACGCAGTATTTT.